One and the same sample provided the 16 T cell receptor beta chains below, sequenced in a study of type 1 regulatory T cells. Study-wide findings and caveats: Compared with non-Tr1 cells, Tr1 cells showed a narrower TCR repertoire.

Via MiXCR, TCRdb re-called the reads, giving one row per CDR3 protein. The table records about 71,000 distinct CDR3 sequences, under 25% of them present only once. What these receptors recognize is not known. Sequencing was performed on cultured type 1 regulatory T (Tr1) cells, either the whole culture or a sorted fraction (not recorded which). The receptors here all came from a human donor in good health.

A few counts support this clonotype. CDR3 DNA: TGTGCCAGCAGCCAAGAAAGGACGGCGAACACTGAAGCTTTCTTT. Its protein is CASSQERTANTEAFF. This chain connects TRBV14 to TRBJ1-1; no clear D. Trimming cost V 0 bases and J 1 base, with 9 bases left between them. Per the germline V gene, CDR1 is SGHDN and CDR2 is FVKESK. The length of the CDR3 is 15 residues.

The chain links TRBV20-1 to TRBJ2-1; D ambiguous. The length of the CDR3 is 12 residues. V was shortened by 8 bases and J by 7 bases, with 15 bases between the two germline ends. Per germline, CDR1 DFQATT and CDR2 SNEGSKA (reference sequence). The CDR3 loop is CSPGPQGNEQFF. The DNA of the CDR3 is TGCAGTCCTGGGCCCCAAGGAAATGAGCAGTTCTTC.

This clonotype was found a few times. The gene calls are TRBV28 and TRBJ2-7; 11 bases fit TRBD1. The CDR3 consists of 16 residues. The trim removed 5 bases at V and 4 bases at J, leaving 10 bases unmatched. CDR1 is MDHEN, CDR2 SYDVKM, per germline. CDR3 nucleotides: TGTGCCAGCAGTCAGCCTTGGGACAGGGGGTTATACGAGCAGTACTTC. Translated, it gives CASSQPWDRGLYEQYF.

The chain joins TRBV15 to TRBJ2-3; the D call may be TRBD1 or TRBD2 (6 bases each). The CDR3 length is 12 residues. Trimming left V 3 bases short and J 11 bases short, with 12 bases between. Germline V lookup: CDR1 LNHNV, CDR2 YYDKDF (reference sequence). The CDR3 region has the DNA TGTGCCACCAGCAGGGAGGGACAAGAGCAGTATTTT. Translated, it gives CATSREGQEQYF.

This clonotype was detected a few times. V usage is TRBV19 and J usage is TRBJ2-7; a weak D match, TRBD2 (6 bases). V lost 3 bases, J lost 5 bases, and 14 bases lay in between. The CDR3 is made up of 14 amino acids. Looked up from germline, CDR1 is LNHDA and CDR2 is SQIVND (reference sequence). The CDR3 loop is CASSIGTPLDEQYF. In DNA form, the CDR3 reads TGTGCCAGTAGTATCGGGACTCCCCTGGACGAGCAGTACTTC.

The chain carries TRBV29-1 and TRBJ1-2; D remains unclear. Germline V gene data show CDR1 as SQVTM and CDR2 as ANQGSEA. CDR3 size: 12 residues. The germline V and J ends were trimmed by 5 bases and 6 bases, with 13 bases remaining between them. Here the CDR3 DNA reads TGCAGCGTTATTGTGGGTTTAGATGGCTACACCTTC. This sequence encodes CSVIVGLDGYTF.

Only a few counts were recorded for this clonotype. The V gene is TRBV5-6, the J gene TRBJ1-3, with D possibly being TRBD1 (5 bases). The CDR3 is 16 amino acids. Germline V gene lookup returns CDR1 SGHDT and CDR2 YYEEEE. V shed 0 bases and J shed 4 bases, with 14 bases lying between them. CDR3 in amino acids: CASSLARGPVGNTIYF. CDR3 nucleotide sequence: TGTGCCAGCAGCTTGGCCCGGGGACCCGTGGGAAACACCATATATTTT.

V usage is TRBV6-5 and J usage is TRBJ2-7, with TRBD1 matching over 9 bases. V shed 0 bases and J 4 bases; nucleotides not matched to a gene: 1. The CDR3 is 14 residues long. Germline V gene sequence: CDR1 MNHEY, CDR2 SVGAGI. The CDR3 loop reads CASSYSGQGYEQYF. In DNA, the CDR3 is TGTGCCAGCAGTTACTCCGGACAGGGGTACGAGCAGTACTTC.

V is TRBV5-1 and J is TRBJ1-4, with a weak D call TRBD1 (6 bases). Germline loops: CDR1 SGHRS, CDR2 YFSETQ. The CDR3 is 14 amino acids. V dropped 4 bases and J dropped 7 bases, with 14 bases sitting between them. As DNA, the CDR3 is TGCGCCAGCAGCGCCCCGGGGGCGAGTGAAAAACTGTTTTTT. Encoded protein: CASSAPGASEKLFF.

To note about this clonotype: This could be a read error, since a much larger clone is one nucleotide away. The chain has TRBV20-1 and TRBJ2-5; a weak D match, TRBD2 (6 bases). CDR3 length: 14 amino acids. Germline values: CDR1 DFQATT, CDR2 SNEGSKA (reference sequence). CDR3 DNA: TGCGGTGCTAACCCGGGGGTGGGCCAAGAGACCCAGTACTTC. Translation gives CGANPGVGQETQYF.

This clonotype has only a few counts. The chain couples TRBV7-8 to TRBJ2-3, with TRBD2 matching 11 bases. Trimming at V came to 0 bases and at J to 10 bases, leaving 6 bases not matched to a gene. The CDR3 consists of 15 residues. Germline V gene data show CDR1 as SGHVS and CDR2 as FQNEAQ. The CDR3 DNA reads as TGTGCCAGCAGCTTAGCCGGGACTAGCGGTGATGCGCAGTATTTT. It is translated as CASSLAGTSGDAQYF.

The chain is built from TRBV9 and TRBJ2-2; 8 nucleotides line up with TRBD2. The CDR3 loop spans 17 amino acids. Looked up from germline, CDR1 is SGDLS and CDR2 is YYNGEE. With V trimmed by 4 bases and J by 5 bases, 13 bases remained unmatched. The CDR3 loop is CASSPSGSLWGTGELFF. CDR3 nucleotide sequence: TGTGCCAGCAGCCCCAGCGGGAGTCTTTGGGGGACCGGGGAGCTGTTTTTT.

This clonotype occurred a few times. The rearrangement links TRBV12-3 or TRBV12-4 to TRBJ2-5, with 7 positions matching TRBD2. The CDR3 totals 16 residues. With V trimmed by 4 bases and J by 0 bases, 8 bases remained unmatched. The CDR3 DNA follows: TGTGCCAGCAGTTCCTGGGGGAGGGAGTACCAAGAGACCCAGTACTTC. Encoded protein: CASSSWGREYQETQYF.

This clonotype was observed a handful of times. The CDR3 coding sequence is TGTGCCAGCAAGGCTAGCGGGAGCACAGATACGCAGTATTTT. This gives the protein CASKASGSTDTQYF. The rearrangement links TRBV6-2 or TRBV6-3 to TRBJ2-3; 8 positions match TRBD2. The V segment lost 7 bases and the J segment 0 bases; nucleotides outside the gene matches: 3. Per germline, CDR1 MNHEY and CDR2 SVGEGT. CDR3 size: 14 residues.

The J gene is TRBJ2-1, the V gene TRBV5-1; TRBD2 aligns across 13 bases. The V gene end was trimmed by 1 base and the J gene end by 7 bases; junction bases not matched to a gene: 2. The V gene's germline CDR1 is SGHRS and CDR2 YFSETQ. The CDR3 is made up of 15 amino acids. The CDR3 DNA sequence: TGCGCCAGCAGCTTGCAACTAGCGGGAGGGAATGAGCAGTTCTTC. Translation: CASSLQLAGGNEQFF.

The chain's CDR3 is CASSQETGANSPLHF. The CDR3 DNA follows: TGTGCCAGCAGCCAAGAGACAGGGGCTAATTCACCCCTCCACTTT. V gene TRBV4-2 combines with J gene TRBJ1-6; TRBD1 matches at 8 bases. The CDR3 covers 15 residues. Germline assignment: CDR1 LGHNA and CDR2 YNFKEQ. The V and J ends lost 0 bases and 6 bases, in that order; junction bases with no gene match: 1.